This entry describes one TCR beta chain. The antigen is not known. This entry is derived from a study of identifying expanded T cells in peripheral blood. Findings of the study overall: Clone count variance between approximately 2-week samples rose with total template count. About 1.3 clones differed between technical replicates, versus approximately 17 and 20 over time.

Profiled with immunoSEQ multiplex PCR; TCRdb holds only in-frame clones, not every one. The sample yields around 94,000 clones, about 91% seen once. This CDR3 contains 13 residues. The V end was cut by 4 bases, the J end by 5 bases, with 11 bases between. Per germline, CDR1 MRHNA and CDR2 SNTAGT. The J gene is TRBJ1-1, the V gene TRBV6-4, with D possibly TRBD1 on 6 matching bases. This receptor was identified in a person aged 18 to 70 in good health. The sample taken for sequencing was blood. The CDR3: CASSVTGKTEAFF. Here the CDR3 DNA reads TGTGCCAGCAGTGTCACAGGGAAGACTGAAGCTTTCTTT.